This T cell receptor beta chain was found in a study of T cells in Graves' hyperthyroidism and ophthalmopathy (dated by TCRdb to between 2017 and 2020). Study-wide context: Peripheral blood was collected at initial diagnosis, before any treatment. TCR V-J signatures able to tell the groups apart were searched for in a discovery cohort of 95 to 100 patients, of whom 43 had Graves' ophthalmopathy and some 60 had stable Graves' hyperthyroidism. An independent validation cohort of under 20 hyperthyroidism patients and about 16 patients who later progressed to ophthalmopathy tested prospective prediction of ophthalmopathy. The approximately 95 discovery patients were divided at random into training and test sets in a 7:3 ratio. Thyroid tissue and blood T-cell repertoires from more than five Graves' hyperthyroidism patients were also compared in the study. Once sampling was done, hyperthyroidism patients were given methimazole at a starting dose of 30 mg daily, whereas ophthalmopathy patients were given high-dose intravenous methylprednisolone. TCR Vbeta CDR3 sequencing of 130 to 150 peripheral blood samples (43 ophthalmopathy, 75 to 85 hyperthyroidism and some 17 progressor patients) is reported in the paper. General findings and caveats noted by the study authors: Most expanded thyroid clonotypes (frequency above 0.001) were also detected in blood, a finding suggesting that blood repertoires may reflect thyroid immune responses. Sample size was not statistically predetermined, and blinding of investigators to group allocation was not performed. Ophthalmopathy was separated from stable hyperthyroidism by a 13 V-J signature model, with roughly 88% sensitivity and roughly 81% specificity obtained in cross-validation and 80%/75% obtained in testing. During validation, the model predicted progression to ophthalmopathy a median of around 7 months ahead of onset, with more than 60% sensitivity and 72.22% specificity.

The sample holds a few counts of this clonotype. The clone's antigen remains unknown. The record has no base qualities; no much larger clone is one base away. Hyperthyroidism patients were aged 18 to 65 years and newly diagnosed, with disease duration of less than 2 months. Patients with uncontrolled infections, other autoimmune diseases, pregnancy or lactation were excluded. Diagnoses were established on the basis of clinical symptoms, serum thyroxine and TRAb, thyroid ultrasound, and orbital computed tomography. Blood from progressor patients was collected at the time of first diagnosis with hyperthyroidism, before any ophthalmopathy symptoms had appeared. PBMCs were separated from under 11 ml of fresh peripheral blood using Ficoll-Paque density gradient centrifugation. Patients classed as progressors first received a Graves' hyperthyroidism diagnosis and then went on to develop ophthalmopathy during follow-up. Total RNA was extracted using Trizol reagent, and RNA quality was assessed on an Agilent 2100 Bioanalyzer.

The TCR beta CDR3 regions were amplified from RNA transcripts. The TCR CDR3 was subjected to a first round of RT-PCR using the HTBI primer set and the Qiagen OneStep RT-PCR kit. Libraries were constructed in a second round of multiplex PCR, after which size selection and purification were carried out. Paired-end sequencing of the libraries was performed with 100 bp reads on an Illumina HiSeq2000. On the study's bioinformatics: SOAPnuke was used to process the raw data, throwing out any read that contained adapters or uncalled bases, had a mean Phred below 15, or lacked an exact constant-primer or identifier match. COPE v1.2.5 was used to merge high-quality paired reads, and clonotypes were defined as unique nucleotide sequences. MiTCR v1.1 was used to align clonotypes to the IMGT TRBV, TRBD and TRBJ reference segments. Only V-J combinations with frequency above 0.0001, covering approximately 99% of repertoires, were analysed. A TCS score was defined as the ratio between F50 (clonal expansion) and ExV (chaos), using BLOSUM62-based TCRdist between CDR3 peptides within each V-J. Welch's t-statistics and random forest reduced 450 to 600 V-J features to 13, which were used in a naive Bayes classifier (R e1071). TCRdb reanalyzed the raw reads on its own, using fastp at Q25 for trimming and MiXCR for clone calling, and kept in-frame beta chains. Rows are unified per CDR3 protein, each entry keeping the most common DNA and genes. The V and J calls were determined by TCRdb, not by the authors. This sample is represented by more than 350,000 distinct CDR3 sequences; roughly a sixth of them were singletons. Jointly, the top ten make up more than 30% of the sample.

The specimen was blood. The TCR originated in a woman aged 30 to 39 with Graves' hyperthyroidism that later progressed to Graves' ophthalmopathy.

The CDR3 corresponds to CATSRVGGGNEQFF. The DNA sequence follows: TGTGCCACCAGCAGAGTCGGCGGGGGCAATGAGCAGTTCTTC. The chain joins TRBV15 to TRBJ2-1; TRBD2 agrees with 7 junctional bases. Reading the germline V gene (reference sequence) gives CDR1 LNHNV and CDR2 YYDKDF. After removal of 1 base from V and 6 bases from J, the junction retains 3 bases not matched to a gene. The CDR3 runs 14 amino acids, cysteine and phenylalanine included. Solely the CDR3 DNA is kept, with 42 bases framed from the first base.